This T cell receptor (beta chain) was recovered during a study of blood T cell repertoires in COVID-19. Background on the study: Spain, Italy and the United States supplied samples that represented acute and convalescent COVID-19. T cells, B-cell-depleted T cells, or PBMCs provided the cDNA or gDNA that served as material.

CDR3 length equals 15 residues. Germline assignment: CDR1 LNHDA and CDR2 SQIVND (reference sequence). The ends lost 5 bases at V and 6 bases at J; junction bases unmatched: 8. Authors' processing steps: Estimation of nucleated cell counts relied on the amplification of reference gene primers. Some clones are missing from TCRdb's copy, which holds only in-frame ones; the method was immunoSEQ multiplex PCR. The DNA gave D and trimming, while V, J and clone size come from that table. The sample has under 250,000 clones; about 83% are singletons. This TCR was recovered from a woman aged 45 to 65 with acute or convalescent COVID-19. The sequencing sample was made of peripheral blood. This chain uses TRBV19 with TRBJ2-5, with 11 bases that match TRBD2. CDR3 bases: TGTGCCAGTAGTGTTAGCGGGAGGGCCGGGAAGACCCAGTACTTC. This translates into CASSVSGRAGKTQYF.